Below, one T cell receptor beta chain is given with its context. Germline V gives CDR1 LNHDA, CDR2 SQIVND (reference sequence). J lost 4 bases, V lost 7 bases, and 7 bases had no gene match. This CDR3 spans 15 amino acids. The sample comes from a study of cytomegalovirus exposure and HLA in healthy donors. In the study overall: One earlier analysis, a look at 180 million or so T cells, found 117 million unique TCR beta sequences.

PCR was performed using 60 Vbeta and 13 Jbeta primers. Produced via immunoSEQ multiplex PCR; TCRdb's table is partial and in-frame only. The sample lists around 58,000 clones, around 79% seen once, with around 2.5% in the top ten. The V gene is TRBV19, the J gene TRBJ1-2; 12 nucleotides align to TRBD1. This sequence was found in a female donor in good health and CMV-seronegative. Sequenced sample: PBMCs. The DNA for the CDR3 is TGTGCCAGTACCGCCGGGACAGGGGGCGTCTATGGCTACACCTTC. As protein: CASTAGTGGVYGYTF.